A selection of T cell receptor beta chains follows, all from one sample in a study of T cells in Graves' hyperthyroidism and ophthalmopathy. MiXCR was run by TCRdb on the multiplex PCR reads, yielding one entry per CDR3 protein. The profile shows about 560,000 distinct CDR3 sequences, just over 45% of them singletons. Sequencing was done on a sample of peripheral blood or thyroid tissue (not recorded which). These TCRs come from a woman aged 18-29 years with Graves' hyperthyroidism. The CDR3 runs from the conserved cysteine through the conserved F or W. Fields, in order: clone size, V gene, D gene, J gene, CDR3 DNA, CDR3 protein. A D gene is named only where the DNA matches it firmly. For some rows the clone size is stated as once, few or many, or as a class when expanded; others skip it.

abundance: NA
v_gene: TRBV10-3
d_gene: NA
j_gene: TRBJ1-1
CDR3nt: TGTGCCAGCAGGCTCGTGGGGGAGAACACTGAAGCTTTCTTT
CDR3aa: CASRLVGENTEAFF

abundance: many
v_gene: TRBV7-6
d_gene: NA
j_gene: TRBJ2-5
CDR3nt: TGTGCCAGCAGTCTCGGAGAGGGTTTTGAGACCCAGTACTTC
CDR3aa: CASSLGEGFETQYF

abundance: NA
v_gene: TRBV2
d_gene: NA
j_gene: TRBJ1-1
CDR3nt: TGTGCCAGCAGTGTCGGGGCCGCAAACACTGAAGCTTTCTTT
CDR3aa: CASSVGAANTEAFF

abundance: NA
v_gene: TRBV5-4
d_gene: TRBD1
j_gene: TRBJ1-1
CDR3nt: TGTGCCAGCAGGGGAGACAGGGGTATAGGGAACACTGAAGCTTTCTTT
CDR3aa: CASRGDRGIGNTEAFF

abundance: NA
v_gene: TRBV7-9
d_gene: NA
j_gene: TRBJ2-5
CDR3nt: TGTGCCAGCAGGTTCGGGCGGCAAGAGACCCAGTACTTC
CDR3aa: CASRFGRQETQYF

abundance: many
v_gene: TRBV2
d_gene: TRBD1
j_gene: TRBJ1-4
CDR3nt: TGTGCCAGCAGAAATGGACAGGGGGAAAAACTGTTTTTT
CDR3aa: CASRNGQGEKLFF

abundance: few
v_gene: TRBV20-1
d_gene: NA
j_gene: TRBJ2-7
CDR3nt: TGCAGTGCTAGGGGTCGTTCGGGGGCCTACGAGCAGTACTTC
CDR3aa: CSARGRSGAYEQYF

abundance: many
v_gene: TRBV7-7
d_gene: NA
j_gene: TRBJ2-5
CDR3nt: TGTGCCAGCAGCTTGGGGTTGGGGCCGGAGACCCAGTACTTC
CDR3aa: CASSLGLGPETQYF

abundance: NA
v_gene: TRBV10-3
d_gene: TRBD1
j_gene: TRBJ1-1
CDR3nt: TGTGCCAGCAGTCCGGGACAGCCCCACTTT
CDR3aa: CASSPGQPHF

abundance: once
v_gene: TRBV29-1
d_gene: TRBD1
j_gene: TRBJ2-7
CDR3nt: TGCAGCGTTGTGTGGTTCCGGACAGGGGAATACGAGCAGTACTTC
CDR3aa: CSVVWFRTGEYEQYF

abundance: NA
v_gene: TRBV2
d_gene: NA
j_gene: TRBJ2-5
CDR3nt: TGTGCCAGCAGCTGGGGAGTCCGGGAGACCCAGTACTTC
CDR3aa: CASSWGVRETQYF

abundance: NA
v_gene: TRBV29-1
d_gene: NA
j_gene: TRBJ1-1
CDR3nt: TGCAGCTTAGGCCGCAGGGCTGAAGCTTTCTTT
CDR3aa: CSLGRRAEAFF

abundance: many
v_gene: TRBV15
d_gene: NA
j_gene: TRBJ1-5
CDR3nt: TGTGCCACCAGCAGAGAGGTTAATAGCAATCAGCCCCAGCATTTT
CDR3aa: CATSREVNSNQPQHF

abundance: NA
v_gene: TRBV24-1
d_gene: TRBD2
j_gene: TRBJ2-7
CDR3nt: TGTGCCACCAGTGATAGGACTAGCGGGAGGGACTACGAGCAGTACTTC
CDR3aa: CATSDRTSGRDYEQYF

abundance: NA
v_gene: TRBV7-9
d_gene: NA
j_gene: TRBJ1-3
CDR3nt: TGTGCCAGCAGCCCCCGGAGGGAGGGGAACACCATATATTTT
CDR3aa: CASSPRREGNTIYF

abundance: NA
v_gene: TRBV2
d_gene: TRBD1
j_gene: TRBJ1-2
CDR3nt: TGTGCCAGCACCGGGACAGGGAACTATGGCTACACCTTC
CDR3aa: CASTGTGNYGYTF

abundance: many
v_gene: TRBV15
d_gene: NA
j_gene: TRBJ1-1
CDR3nt: TGTGCCACCAGCCCTAGTGTCCCCTGGTTT
CDR3aa: CATSPSVPWF

abundance: NA
v_gene: TRBV29-1
d_gene: NA
j_gene: TRBJ1-5
CDR3nt: TGCAGCGTTTCAGAATGGGGTGGAACAAATCAGCCCCAGCATTTT
CDR3aa: CSVSEWGGTNQPQHF

abundance: many
v_gene: TRBV7-2
d_gene: TRBD2
j_gene: TRBJ2-7
CDR3nt: TGTGCCAGCAGCTTAGAGGGACTAGCGACACGGGAGCAGTACTTC
CDR3aa: CASSLEGLATREQYF

abundance: many
v_gene: TRBV10-3
d_gene: NA
j_gene: TRBJ2-5
CDR3nt: TGTGCCATCAGTGAGATAGGGGAAGAGACCCAGTACTTC
CDR3aa: CAISEIGEETQYF

abundance: once
v_gene: TRBV7-3
d_gene: NA
j_gene: TRBJ2-5
CDR3nt: TGTGCCAGCAGCTTAAGGGTTTTAGGGCAAGAGACCCAGTACTTC
CDR3aa: CASSLRVLGQETQYF

abundance: few
v_gene: TRBV6-6
d_gene: NA
j_gene: TRBJ1-1
CDR3nt: TGTGCCAGCACCACGGCCGGGAGTAACACTGAAGCTTTCTTT
CDR3aa: CASTTAGSNTEAFF

abundance: NA
v_gene: TRBV2
d_gene: TRBD1
j_gene: TRBJ1-5
CDR3nt: TGTGCCAGCAGTCCCGGACAGGGATATCAGCCCCAGCATTTT
CDR3aa: CASSPGQGYQPQHF

abundance: NA
v_gene: TRBV2
d_gene: NA
j_gene: TRBJ1-1
CDR3nt: TGTGCCAGCAAAGGCTGGACACTGGACACTGAAGCTTTCTTT
CDR3aa: CASKGWTLDTEAFF

abundance: few
v_gene: TRBV7-2
d_gene: NA
j_gene: TRBJ2-7
CDR3nt: TGTGCCAGCAGCTTATCCCAGGGGCCCTCCTACGAGCAGTACTTC
CDR3aa: CASSLSQGPSYEQYF

abundance: few
v_gene: TRBV7-9
d_gene: NA
j_gene: TRBJ1-1
CDR3nt: TGTGCCAGCAAGGCCGGTGAAGCTTTCTTT
CDR3aa: CASKAGEAFF

abundance: few
v_gene: TRBV5-1
d_gene: NA
j_gene: TRBJ1-1
CDR3nt: TGCGCCAGCAGCTTAAGCCCAACCCGGGACACTGAAGCTTTCTTT
CDR3aa: CASSLSPTRDTEAFF

abundance: many
v_gene: TRBV15
d_gene: NA
j_gene: TRBJ1-2
CDR3nt: TGTGCCACCAGCAGAGATGCGGATAACTATGGCTACACCTTC
CDR3aa: CATSRDADNYGYTF

abundance: NA
v_gene: TRBV19
d_gene: NA
j_gene: TRBJ1-5
CDR3nt: TGTGCCAGTAGTTACAGGGCTGGGAATCAGCCCCAGCATTTT
CDR3aa: CASSYRAGNQPQHF

abundance: once
v_gene: TRBV7-2
d_gene: NA
j_gene: TRBJ1-5
CDR3nt: TGTGCCAGCAGCCAATCTGTAAGGATCAATCAGCCCCAGCATTTT
CDR3aa: CASSQSVRINQPQHF

abundance: NA
v_gene: TRBV9
d_gene: TRBD2
j_gene: TRBJ2-7
CDR3nt: TGTGCCAGCAGTTTAGCGGGAGAAATCTCCTACGAGCAGTACTTC
CDR3aa: CASSLAGEISYEQYF

abundance: many
v_gene: TRBV19
d_gene: NA
j_gene: TRBJ1-5
CDR3nt: TGTGCCAGTAGTATGGTCGGGGGGGAGCCCCAGCATTTT
CDR3aa: CASSMVGGEPQHF

abundance: few
v_gene: TRBV7-8
d_gene: NA
j_gene: TRBJ1-2
CDR3nt: TGTGCCAGCAGCCCCGGCCGGGGGGACTATGGCTACACCTTC
CDR3aa: CASSPGRGDYGYTF

abundance: many
v_gene: TRBV20-1
d_gene: TRBD1
j_gene: TRBJ1-5
CDR3nt: TGCAGTGCTAGATCGACAGGGGGGACGAATCAGCCCCAGCATTTT
CDR3aa: CSARSTGGTNQPQHF

abundance: many
v_gene: TRBV7-2
d_gene: NA
j_gene: TRBJ1-6
CDR3nt: TGTGCCAGCAGCTCCATGACAAATTCACCCCTCCACTTT
CDR3aa: CASSSMTNSPLHF

abundance: few
v_gene: TRBV7-2
d_gene: TRBD1
j_gene: TRBJ1-2
CDR3nt: TGTGCCAGCAGCGACCATACAGGGGGCTTTAACTATGGCTACACCTTC
CDR3aa: CASSDHTGGFNYGYTF

abundance: few
v_gene: TRBV7-9
d_gene: TRBD1
j_gene: TRBJ2-5
CDR3nt: TGTGCCAGCAGCTTGGCGACAGGGCAAGAGACCCAGTACTTC
CDR3aa: CASSLATGQETQYF

abundance: once
v_gene: TRBV29-1
d_gene: TRBD1
j_gene: TRBJ1-2
CDR3nt: TGCAGTCGAGACAGGGCGCGTGGCTACACCTTC
CDR3aa: CSRDRARGYTF

abundance: once
v_gene: TRBV29-1
d_gene: NA
j_gene: TRBJ1-2
CDR3nt: TGCAGCAGTTCCAGGCAGGGTGACGGCTACACCTTC
CDR3aa: CSSSRQGDGYTF

abundance: NA
v_gene: TRBV11-2
d_gene: NA
j_gene: TRBJ2-7
CDR3nt: TGTGCCAGCAGGCGTACTACCTCGGGGGACGAGCAGTACTTC
CDR3aa: CASRRTTSGDEQYF

abundance: once
v_gene: TRBV10-3
d_gene: TRBD1
j_gene: TRBJ1-5
CDR3nt: TGTGCCAGCAAGCAGGGGGCCCGTTCGTATAGCAATCAGCCCCAGCATTTT
CDR3aa: CASKQGARSYSNQPQHF

abundance: NA
v_gene: TRBV6-1
d_gene: NA
j_gene: TRBJ1-5
CDR3nt: TGTGCCAGCAGCGAAACAGTGGGGCCCCAGCATTTT
CDR3aa: CASSETVGPQHF

abundance: many
v_gene: TRBV10-3
d_gene: NA
j_gene: TRBJ2-5
CDR3nt: TGTGCCATCAGTGAGTCCGGGCTAGTCGGAGAGACCCAGTACTTC
CDR3aa: CAISESGLVGETQYF

abundance: many
v_gene: TRBV2
d_gene: TRBD2
j_gene: TRBJ2-7
CDR3nt: TGTGCCAGCAGTGGGACTAGCTCGCGGGAGCAGTACTTC
CDR3aa: CASSGTSSREQYF

abundance: NA
v_gene: TRBV7-8
d_gene: TRBD1
j_gene: TRBJ1-6
CDR3nt: TGTGCCAGCAGCTCCAGGGGGGACACCGTAAGCTCCTATAATTCACCCCTCCACTTT
CDR3aa: CASSSRGDTVSSYNSPLHF

abundance: once
v_gene: TRBV2
d_gene: TRBD2
j_gene: TRBJ2-5
CDR3nt: TGTGCCAGCAGTGGCCGGACTAGCGGGGTAGGAGAGACCCAGTACTTC
CDR3aa: CASSGRTSGVGETQYF

abundance: NA
v_gene: TRBV7-8
d_gene: NA
j_gene: TRBJ1-2
CDR3nt: TGTGCCAGCAGCCCCCTCGGACAGATCTATGGCTACACCTTC
CDR3aa: CASSPLGQIYGYTF

abundance: NA
v_gene: TRBV11-2
d_gene: NA
j_gene: TRBJ1-1
CDR3nt: TGTGCCAGCAGCTTGGGTATAGGGGGATCCCTGAACACTGAAGCTTTCTTT
CDR3aa: CASSLGIGGSLNTEAFF

abundance: NA
v_gene: TRBV24-1
d_gene: NA
j_gene: TRBJ2-7
CDR3nt: TGTGCCACCAGTGATTCTGCCGGGACGCGAACCCACGAGCAGTACTTC
CDR3aa: CATSDSAGTRTHEQYF

abundance: NA
v_gene: TRBV11-2
d_gene: TRBD2
j_gene: TRBJ2-7
CDR3nt: TGTGCCAGCAGCTTAGTTAGCGGGGCCCACTACGAGCAGTACTTC
CDR3aa: CASSLVSGAHYEQYF

abundance: NA
v_gene: TRBV10-3
d_gene: NA
j_gene: TRBJ1-2
CDR3nt: TGTGCCATCAGTGGGGCCGGTCATGGCTACACCTTC
CDR3aa: CAISGAGHGYTF

abundance: many
v_gene: TRBV25-1
d_gene: NA
j_gene: TRBJ2-7
CDR3nt: TGTGCCAGCAGTAATCGCCCTGGTCAGTCCTACGAGCAGTACTTC
CDR3aa: CASSNRPGQSYEQYF

abundance: many
v_gene: TRBV25-1
d_gene: NA
j_gene: TRBJ1-2
CDR3nt: TGTGCCAGCAGTGAAGTGGGGCGCGGCTACACCTTC
CDR3aa: CASSEVGRGYTF

abundance: once
v_gene: TRBV5-1
d_gene: TRBD2
j_gene: TRBJ2-7
CDR3nt: TGCGCCAGCAGCCGTAAACGTAGCGGGCGGTACGAGCAGTACTTC
CDR3aa: CASSRKRSGRYEQYF

abundance: few
v_gene: TRBV12-3/TRBV12-4
d_gene: NA
j_gene: TRBJ2-7
CDR3nt: TGTGCCAGCAAACAGCGGGCCTACGAGCAGTACTTC
CDR3aa: CASKQRAYEQYF

abundance: NA
v_gene: TRBV29-1
d_gene: NA
j_gene: TRBJ2-7
CDR3nt: TGCAGCGTTGAGGGGATAGGTGGCGAGCAGTACTTC
CDR3aa: CSVEGIGGEQYF

abundance: NA
v_gene: TRBV7-2
d_gene: NA
j_gene: TRBJ1-1
CDR3nt: TGTGCCAGCAACTCAGATGGGGGACAAGCTTTCTTT
CDR3aa: CASNSDGGQAFF